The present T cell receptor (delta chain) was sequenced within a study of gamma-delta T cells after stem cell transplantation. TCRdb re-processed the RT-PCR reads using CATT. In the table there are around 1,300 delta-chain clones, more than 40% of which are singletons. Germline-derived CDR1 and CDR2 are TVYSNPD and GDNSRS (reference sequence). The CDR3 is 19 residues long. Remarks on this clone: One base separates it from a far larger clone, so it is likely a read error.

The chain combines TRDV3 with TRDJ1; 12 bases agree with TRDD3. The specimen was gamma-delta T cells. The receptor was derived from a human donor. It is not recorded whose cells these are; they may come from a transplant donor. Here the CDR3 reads CACKAGTGGYRWYADKLIF. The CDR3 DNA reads TGTGCTTGTAAGGCTGGTACTGGGGGATACCGTTGGTACGCCGATAAACTCATCTTT.